One TCR beta chain is described in this entry. Its matching antigen is unknown. The sample originates from a study of CD8 T cells in ankylosing spondylitis. TCRdb independently ran MiXCR on the 5' RACE reads; one entry per CDR3 protein. This table holds some 800,000 distinct CDR3 sequences, approximately 12% found once. Whole-study results and caveats: Matched synovial fluid from ankylosing spondylitis patients was reported to be enriched for disease-linked clones. Those disease-linked clones were CD8+; they were also relatively rare in peripheral blood. Typical of ankylosing spondylitis blood, it appeared, was a TCR beta motif of fewer than ten highly homologous variants.

CDR3 length: 14 residues. V was shortened by 3 bases and J by 1 base, with 13 bases between the two germline ends. The germline V gene encodes CDR1 DFQATT and CDR2 SNEGSKA (reference sequence). The sequencing sample was made of blood, either unsorted or a sorted T cell fraction (not recorded which). This rearrangement joins TRBV20-1 to TRBJ2-7, with a weak D call TRBD1 (7 bases). The TCR sequence derives from a male donor with ankylosing spondylitis. DNA of the CDR3: TGCAGTGCTAGGGAGGGGGCCCGGTCCTACGAGCAGTACTTC. This sequence encodes CSAREGARSYEQYF.